These 5 T cell receptor beta chains originate from one sample sequenced in a study of T cell responses to AZD1222 COVID-19 vaccine. Data came from immunoSEQ multiplex PCR; TCRdb stores just in-frame clones and leaves some out. The sample includes 150,000 to 200,000 clones, about 91% of them seen just once. The input for sequencing was peripheral blood, taken 28 days after the second AZD1222 dose. These receptors all stem from an adult who received the AZD1222 COVID-19 vaccine.

This chain connects TRBV7-9 to TRBJ1-6; TRBD1 matches 7 bases. V gave up 5 bases and J gave up 8 bases; unmatched junction bases: 6. This CDR3 spans 14 amino acids. The germline gives CDR1 SEHNR, CDR2 FQNEAQ (reference sequence). CDR3 residues: CASSRQGRDSPLHF. CDR3 nucleotide sequence: TGTGCCAGCAGCCGACAGGGCCGGGATTCACCCCTCCACTTT.

The CDR3 reads CASSQDLGAAYTF. CDR3 nucleotide sequence: TGTGCCAGCAGCCAAGATCTTGGGGCTGCCTACACCTTC. V and J are TRBV4-2 and TRBJ1-2, with D maybe TRBD1 (5 bases). The CDR3 runs 13 residues. Deletions cut 0 bases from V and 10 bases from J, with 12 bases between. CDR1 is LGHNA, CDR2 YNFKEQ, per germline.

This chain joins TRBV5-1 and TRBJ1-2; D call uncertain. Germline CDR1 and CDR2: SGHRS and YFSETQ. This CDR3 comprises 12 residues. V shed 1 base and J shed 8 bases, with 9 bases lying between them. DNA for the CDR3: TGCGCCAGCAGCTTGTCCGGGGAGGGCTACACCTTC. Its protein is CASSLSGEGYTF. The full variable domain, rest sourced from reference TRBV5-1 and TRBJ1-2, is KAGVTQTPRYLIKTRGQQVTLSCSPISGHRSVSWYQQTPGQGLQFLFEYFSETQRNKGNFPGRFSGRQFSNSRSEMNVSTLELGDSALYLCASSLSGEGYTFGSGTRLTVV.

This chain connects TRBV2 to TRBJ1-3; D is uncertain. This CDR3 region has 16 residues. The ends were cut back, 5 bases at V and 3 bases at J, with 17 bases in the middle. Germline-derived CDR1 and CDR2 are SNHLY and FYNNEI. CDR3 region: CASSNPLGLHGNTIYF. The CDR3 DNA reads TGTGCCAGCAGTAACCCCCTAGGGCTTCATGGAAACACCATATATTTT.

This chain links TRBV19 with TRBJ2-1, with D perhaps TRBD1 (6 bases). The CDR3 spans 16 residues. Germline-derived CDR1 and CDR2 are LNHDA and SQIVND (reference sequence). V was trimmed by 4 bases and J by 6 bases, leaving 19 bases between them. The CDR3 loop is CASSTLGAVEVNEQFF. In DNA form, the CDR3 reads TGTGCCAGTAGTACTTTGGGGGCAGTAGAGGTCAATGAGCAGTTCTTC.